This T cell receptor (beta chain) originates from a study of control samples from healthy donors and cancer patients. This clone was seen a few times. V was shortened by 1 base and J by 5 bases, with 7 bases between the two germline ends. The CDR3 is 13 residues long. CDR1 and CDR2 from the germline V gene are SGHKS and YYEKEE (reference sequence). Assay: immunoSEQ multiplex PCR; the TCRdb copy retains only in-frame clones and omits some. Counted here are 93,000 or so clones, more than 85% occurring once; the ten biggest clones make up over 15%. V and J are TRBV5-5 and TRBJ1-5; D is undetermined. The sequence came from a man aged 60-69 years with lung cancer. Sequenced: PBMCs. CDR3 nucleotides: TGTGCCAGCAGCTTGCAGACGCATCAGCCCCAGCATTTT. Translating it yields CASSLQTHQPQHF.